This T cell receptor beta chain was recorded in a study of blood T cell repertoires in COVID-19 (dated by TCRdb to the early 2020s). Study-wide context: Samples from collaborators originated in the United States, Italy and Spain and spanned both the acute and convalescent phases of COVID-19. The material from the prospective study consisted of cDNA or gDNA derived from T cells, B-cell-depleted T cells, or PBMCs. Samples came from the ongoing ImmuneRACE study (first 160 participants) plus 1,254 subjects from 6 global collaborators. The repertoires were made available in a free public database intended to serve as a resource for research on the immune response to SARS-CoV-2. HLA class I and class II types, where available, came from metadata supplied by the sample provider rather than from assay-based typing. The sample metadata nearly always contained a de-identified subject ID, COVID-19 status, age in years and sex. Deeply sampled blood TCRbeta repertoires from subjects exposed to, actively infected with, or recovered from COVID-19 were included in the dataset. Points the paper makes about the study in general: The quantity of clinical and demographic metadata differed by source and by participant and was supplied without curation.

Collaborating institutions collected whole blood in K2EDTA tubes following their own protocols. For TCRbeta analysis, collaborators shipped samples as frozen whole blood, isolated PBMCs, or DNA extracted from either of those sample types. TCRbeta CDR3 regions were amplified from genomic DNA by means of the immunoSEQ Assay, a bias-controlled multiplex PCR. The authors' analysis ran thus. Nucleated cell counts per sample were estimated from amplification of reference gene primers within the assay. Sequence reads were collapsed and filtered to measure the absolute abundance of every unique TCRbeta CDR3 rearrangement. For each sample, productive Simpson clonality was calculated by taking the square root of Simpson's diversity index across productive rearrangements. What TCRdb holds here is the immuneACCESS table cut down to in-frame rearrangements. Part of the clones is not present; checked against another copy, under half of the missing clones reflect an unresolved V gene, and the others are unexplained. That table gives V, J and clone size, and the DNA gave D and trimming. The sample table contains 100,000 or so clones; only one count was recorded for around 83% of them. The ten largest clones add up to less than 2% of the sample.

The CDR3 measures 16 amino acids from cysteine to phenylalanine. Kept here is only the CDR3 DNA, which spans 48 bases and is read in frame from base 1. The germline V gene (reference sequence) yields LNHDA for CDR1 and SQIVND for CDR2. The V and J ends are trimmed by 7 bases and 0 bases, leaving 13 bases between them. Notes on this clone: The antigen it binds to is not known. The sample holds no much larger clone one base away, and base qualities are not on file.

Sequences were obtained from peripheral blood. The chain employs TRBV19 and TRBJ1-6, and the D gene may be TRBD1, 5 bases matching. This receptor was identified in a man in his 70s with active or convalescent COVID-19. The sequence in DNA is TGTGCCAGTAAAGTAGCAGGGAACTCCTATAATTCACCCCTCCACTTT. Its protein is CASKVAGNSYNSPLHF.